This T cell receptor (beta chain) came from a study of Ad26.COV2.S vaccination and SARS-CoV-2 variants. TCRdb's copy holds only in-frame clones and misses some; the assay was immunoSEQ multiplex PCR. The data show over 110,000 clones, with 80% to 90% seen just once and 5% held by the top ten. Study-level points and caveats: A substantial breadth of spike-specific CD8+ and CD4+ T cell responses after vaccination has been reported. Breadth measured for non-spike TCRs was similar across vaccine and placebo recipients.

The CDR3 is made up of 14 amino acids. J lost 2 bases, V lost 6 bases, and 10 bases had no gene match. The germline V gene has CDR1 SQVTM and CDR2 ANQGSEA. Worth noting for this clone: The antigen remains undetermined.

The sequenced sample was peripheral blood, obtained after recovery from COVID-19. The source of this sequence is a human donor who had recovered from COVID-19. The chain recombines TRBV29-1 with TRBJ2-7; 7 bases line up with TRBD1. The CDR3 sequence is CSVLFRDRPYEQYF. The CDR3, as DNA: TGCAGCGTCCTATTCCGGGACAGACCCTACGAGCAGTACTTC.